This T cell receptor (beta chain) was recovered during a study of shared clonotypes between healthy human individuals. When replicate PCRs were run on sorted subsets, they used approximately 210 ng DNA, some 30,000 T cell genomes. TCRdb's copy holds only in-frame clones and misses some; the assay was immunoSEQ multiplex PCR. Among about 1.5 million clones listed, approximately 98% were seen once. On this clone itself: Its specificity is unknown.

Regarding the study as a whole: Few donors restricted represented genetic and exposure-history diversity. All-four-donor shared clonotypes had higher generation probabilities than non-shared clonotypes did.

From germline, CDR1 is MNHEY and CDR2 SMNVEV (reference sequence). Deletions cut 6 bases from V and 6 bases from J, with 21 bases between. This CDR3 is 15 amino acids long. The clonotype originates from a man between 25 and 39 years old in good health. Sequenced sample: naive CD4+ T cells sorted from blood. The sample's subset: CD45RA+ positively selected. This chain links TRBV27 with TRBJ2-7; possibly TRBD1 or TRBD2 for D (5 bases each). The CDR3: CASSLGTSPTSEQYF. The DNA for the CDR3 is TGTGCCAGCAGCCTCGGGACCTCTCCTACGTCCGAGCAGTACTTC.